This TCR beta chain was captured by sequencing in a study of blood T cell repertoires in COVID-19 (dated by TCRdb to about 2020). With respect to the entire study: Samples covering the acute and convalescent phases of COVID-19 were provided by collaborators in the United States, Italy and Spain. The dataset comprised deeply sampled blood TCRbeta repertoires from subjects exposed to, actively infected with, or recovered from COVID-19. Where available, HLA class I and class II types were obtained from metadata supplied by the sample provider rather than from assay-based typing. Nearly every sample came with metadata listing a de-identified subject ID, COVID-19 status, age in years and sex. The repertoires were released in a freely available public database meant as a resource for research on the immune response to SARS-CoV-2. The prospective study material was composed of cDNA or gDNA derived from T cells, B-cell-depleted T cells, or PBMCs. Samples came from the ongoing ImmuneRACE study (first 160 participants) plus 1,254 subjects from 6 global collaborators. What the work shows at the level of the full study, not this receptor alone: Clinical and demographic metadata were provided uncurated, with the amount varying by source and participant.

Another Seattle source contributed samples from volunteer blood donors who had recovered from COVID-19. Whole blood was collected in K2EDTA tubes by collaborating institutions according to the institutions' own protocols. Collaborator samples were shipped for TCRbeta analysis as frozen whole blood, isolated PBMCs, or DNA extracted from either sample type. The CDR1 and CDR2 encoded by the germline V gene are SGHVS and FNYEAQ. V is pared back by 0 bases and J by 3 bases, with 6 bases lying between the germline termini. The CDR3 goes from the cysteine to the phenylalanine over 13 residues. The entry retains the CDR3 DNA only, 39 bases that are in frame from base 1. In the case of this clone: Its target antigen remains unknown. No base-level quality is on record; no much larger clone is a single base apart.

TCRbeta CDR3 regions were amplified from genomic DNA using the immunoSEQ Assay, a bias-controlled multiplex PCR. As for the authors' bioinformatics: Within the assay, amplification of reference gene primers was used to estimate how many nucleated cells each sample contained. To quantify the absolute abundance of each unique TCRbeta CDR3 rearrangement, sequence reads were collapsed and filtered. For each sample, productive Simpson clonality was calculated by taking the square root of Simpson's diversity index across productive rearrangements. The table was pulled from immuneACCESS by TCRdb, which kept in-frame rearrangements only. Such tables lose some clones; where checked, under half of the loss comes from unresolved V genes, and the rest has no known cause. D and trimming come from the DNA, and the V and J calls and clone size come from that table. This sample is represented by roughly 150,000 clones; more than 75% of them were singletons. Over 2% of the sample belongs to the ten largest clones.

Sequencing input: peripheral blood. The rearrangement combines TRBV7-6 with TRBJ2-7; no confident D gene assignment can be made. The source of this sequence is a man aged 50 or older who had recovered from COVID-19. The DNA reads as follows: TGTGCCAGCAGCTTAGCGGAGAACTACGAGCAGTACTTC. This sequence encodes CASSLAENYEQYF. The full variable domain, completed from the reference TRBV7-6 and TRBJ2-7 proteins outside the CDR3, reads GAGVSQSPRYKVTKRGQDVALRCDPISGHVSLYWYRQALGQGPEFLTYFNYEAQQDKSGLPNDRFSAERPEGSISTLTIQRTEQRDSAMYRCASSLAENYEQYFGPGTRLTVT.